The 19 T cell receptor beta chains below all came from one sample that was sequenced in a study of T-cell memory formation after mild COVID-19. TCRdb passed the 5' RACE reads through MiXCR, listing each CDR3 protein once. The sample contains roughly 340,000 distinct CDR3 sequences, 20% of which appear only once. What was sequenced was PBMCs or a T cell subset sorted from them (not recorded which). Receptor source: a man aged 18 to 30 who had mild COVID-19 (a few samples of this study predate the infection). Cell type and time point are not known.

This clonotype was recorded a few times. The chain combines TRBV6-4 with TRBJ2-5, with TRBD2 matching over 9 bases. Germline loops: CDR1 MRHNA, CDR2 SNTAGT. The length of the CDR3 is 15 residues. Germline trimming cut 6 bases from V and 1 base from J; bases unmatched to any gene: 6. This CDR3 reads CASSTIAGVQETQYF. As DNA, the CDR3 is TGTGCCAGCAGCACTATAGCGGGGGTCCAAGAGACCCAGTACTTC.

This clonotype appeared many times. The V and J genes are TRBV29-1 and TRBJ2-5, with 13 positions matching TRBD2. The V gene end was trimmed by 4 bases and the J gene end by 3 bases; junction bases not matched to a gene: 8. The CDR3 runs 16 residues. The V gene's germline CDR1 is SQVTM and CDR2 ANQGSEA. The CDR3 spells CSVARTSGGPEETQYF. The CDR3, as DNA: TGCAGCGTTGCCCGGACTAGCGGGGGCCCGGAAGAGACCCAGTACTTC.

The J gene is TRBJ1-3, the V gene TRBV20-1, with D perhaps TRBD1 (5 bases). Trimming shortened V by 6 bases and J by 3 bases, and 12 bases separated the two germline ends. This CDR3 is built from 13 residues. Germline CDR1 is DFQATT and CDR2 is SNEGSKA (reference sequence). The CDR3: CSARGDGGNTIYF. Written as DNA, the CDR3 is TGCAGTGCCCGGGGGGACGGTGGAAACACCATATATTTT.

This clonotype was observed a handful of times. This chain connects TRBV7-9 to TRBJ1-5, with D perhaps matching TRBD1 (5 bases). The germline V gene has CDR1 SEHNR and CDR2 FQNEAQ (reference sequence). The CDR3 has 14 amino acids. V was clipped by 5 bases and J by 4 bases, with 12 bases between them. The CDR3: CASSRGEGNQPQHF. Here the CDR3 DNA reads TGTGCCAGCAGCAGGGGCGAGGGAAATCAGCCCCAGCATTTT.

CDR3 amino acids: CASAGRMNTEAFF. The CDR3 bases are TGTGCCAGCGCCGGGCGGATGAACACTGAAGCTTTCTTT. The rearrangement links TRBV11-2 to TRBJ1-1; no firm D call. The CDR3 length is 13 residues. Germline CDR1 SGHAT, CDR2 FQNNGV. The V gene lost 8 bases and the J gene lost 0 bases, with 10 bases spanning the gap.

This clonotype was seen a handful of times. The chain recombines TRBV5-6 with TRBJ2-4; D remains unclear. The germline V and J ends were trimmed by 1 base and 1 base, with 18 bases remaining between them. In germline, CDR1 is SGHDT, CDR2 YYEEEE. The CDR3 length is 18 residues. CDR3 residues: CASSLQLRSPVAKNIQYF. In nucleotides, the CDR3 is TGTGCCAGCAGCTTGCAATTACGGAGCCCGGTGGCCAAAAACATTCAGTACTTC. The full variable domain, its missing parts supplied by reference TRBV5-6 and TRBJ2-4, is DAGVTQSPTHLIKTRGQQVTLRCSPKSGHDTVSWYQQALGQGPQFIFQYYEEEERQRGNFPDRFSGHQFPNYSSELNVNALLLGDSALYLCASSLQLRSPVAKNIQYFGAGTRLSVL.

This chain links TRBV24-1 with TRBJ2-1; 9 nucleotides agree with TRBD2. This CDR3 spans 16 amino acids. Germline CDR1 reads KGHDR; CDR2 reads SFDVKD. Losses at the gene ends were 3 bases for V and 5 bases for J; bases not matched to a gene: 7. CDR3 sequence (DNA): TGTGCCACCAGTGATAGGGTAGCGGGGGCCAACAATGAGCAGTTCTTC. This translates into CATSDRVAGANNEQFF.

The chain joins TRBV5-6 to TRBJ2-7, with 11 positions matching TRBD2. Germline assignment: CDR1 SGHDT and CDR2 YYEEEE. V was clipped by 2 bases and J by 2 bases; unmatched bases: 3. The CDR3 length is 15 residues. CDR3 in amino acids: CASSFLAGGTYEQYV. Here the CDR3 DNA reads TGTGCCAGCAGCTTTCTAGCGGGGGGCACCTACGAGCAGTACGTC.

This clonotype has more than one count but fewer than ten. J is TRBJ1-4 and V is TRBV27; D remains unclear. The V gene's germline CDR1 is MNHEY and CDR2 SMNVEV (reference sequence). The CDR3 has 14 residues. Trimming stripped 8 bases from V and 3 bases from J, with 13 bases between. CDR3: CASRRAVANEKLFF. The DNA for the CDR3 is TGTGCCAGCCGCCGAGCGGTAGCTAATGAAAAACTGTTTTTT. Full variable domain (outside the CDR3, taken from reference TRBV27 and TRBJ1-4): EAQVTQNPRYLITVTGKKLTVTCSQNMNHEYMSWYRQDPGLGLRQIYYSMNVEVTDKGDVPEGYKVSRKEKRNFPLILESPSPNQTSLYFCASRRAVANEKLFFGSGTQLSVL.

The V gene is TRBV11-2, the J gene TRBJ1-1; D may be TRBD1 (6 bases). Germline-derived CDR1 and CDR2 are SGHAT and FQNNGV. The V end lost 4 bases, the J end lost 1 base, and 10 bases lay between the germline ends. This CDR3 region has 14 residues. The CDR3 DNA reads as TGTGCCAGCAGCTCCCAGACAGGGAACACTGAAGCTTTCTTT. This encodes CASSSQTGNTEAFF.

The sample holds a few counts of this clonotype. This chain links TRBV7-2 with TRBJ2-7; possibly TRBD1 or TRBD2 for D (5 bases each). The CDR3 length is 12 residues. From germline, CDR1 is SGHTA and CDR2 FQGNSA. V lost 5 bases and J 7 bases, leaving 12 bases between the germline ends. CDR3: CASSLNWGEQYF. The DNA for the CDR3 is TGTGCCAGCAGCCTGAATTGGGGGGAGCAGTACTTC.

About this clonotype itself: The junction departs from the called germline gene at one end, perhaps through a read error. The chain is built from TRBV3-1 and TRBJ2-1; perhaps D is TRBD1 or TRBD2 (5 bases each). The CDR3 contains 14 residues. Germline V gene lookup returns CDR1 LGHDT and CDR2 YNNKEL (reference sequence). CDR3 sequence (DNA): TGTGCCAGCAGCCAAGCGGGACCCCACCCGGAGCGGTTCTTC. Translating it yields CASSQAGPHPERFF.

At least ten counts were recorded for this clonotype. The chain uses TRBV27 and TRBJ2-1; the match to TRBD1 covers 9 bases. Trimming cost V 5 bases and J 4 bases; bases outside gene matches: 3. This CDR3 region has 14 residues. Germline-derived CDR1 and CDR2 are MNHEY and SMNVEV (reference sequence). CDR3 in DNA: TGTGCCAGCAGTCCCGGGACAGGGTACAATGAGCAGTTCTTC. This sequence encodes CASSPGTGYNEQFF.

The rearrangement uses TRBV6-2 or TRBV6-3 and TRBJ2-1, with D perhaps TRBD2 (5 bases). CDR1 and CDR2 (germline): MNHEY, SVGEGT. The V end was cut by 7 bases, the J end by 6 bases, with 13 bases between. CDR3 length: 13 residues. CDR3 amino acids: CASNGLGSNEQFF. The CDR3 DNA reads as TGTGCCAGCAACGGACTCGGTTCCAATGAGCAGTTCTTC.

The chain carries TRBV5-1 and TRBJ2-3; D unclear. Trimming took 4 bases from V and 2 from J, leaving 8 bases between them. The germline V gene has CDR1 SGHRS and CDR2 YFSETQ. This CDR3 is built from 13 residues. The CDR3 bases are TGCGCCAGCAGCGGCGGATTCACAGATACGCAGTATTTT. Encoded protein: CASSGGFTDTQYF.

This clonotype was counted at least ten times. The chain combines TRBV12-3 or TRBV12-4 with TRBJ2-3, with 8 positions matching TRBD2. The CDR3 loop spans 13 amino acids. The CDR3 sequence is CVNERGPADTQYF. As DNA, the CDR3 is TGTGTCAACGAGCGGGGGCCAGCAGATACGCAGTATTTT.

This chain joins TRBV4-3 and TRBJ2-1; D possibly corresponds to TRBD2 (6 bases). The V gene lost 0 bases and the J gene lost 7 bases, with 16 bases spanning the gap. The CDR3 has 16 residues. From germline, CDR1 is LGHNA and CDR2 YSLEER. The CDR3 DNA follows: TGCGCCAGCAGCCAAGAGAAAGCGGGCGCTGGGAATGAGCAGTTCTTC. Translation gives CASSQEKAGAGNEQFF.

This chain joins TRBV29-1 and TRBJ2-2, with D uncertain. Looked up from germline, CDR1 is SQVTM and CDR2 is ANQGSEA. Trimming removed 4 bases from V and 1 base from J, with 7 bases in between. The CDR3 is 13 amino acids. The CDR3 DNA sequence: TGCAGCGTTGGGCGTGAGAACACCGGGGAGCTGTTTTTT. It is translated as CSVGRENTGELFF.

V gene TRBV3-1 combines with J gene TRBJ2-1; TRBD2 matches at 11 bases. The CDR3 is made up of 17 amino acids. Unmatched junction bases numbered 7, after V lost 2 bases and J lost 4 bases. Per the germline V gene, CDR1 is LGHDT and CDR2 is YNNKEL (reference sequence). Here the CDR3 reads CASSQILAGGLYNEQFF. The CDR3 DNA reads as TGTGCCAGCAGCCAAATCCTAGCGGGGGGCCTATACAATGAGCAGTTCTTC.